This is a list of T cell receptor beta chains from one sample in a study of tumor-infiltrating lymphocytes in oesophageal squamous cell carcinoma. TCRdb passed the PCR reads through MiXCR, listing each CDR3 protein once. This sample has about 14,000 distinct CDR3 sequences; about 54% occur once, and the top ten carry 36%. The sequenced material came from esophageal tumor tissue. The receptors shown here come from a male donor with esophageal squamous cell carcinoma. Each CDR3 is given with its conserved first and last residue.

V: TRBV6-1; J: TRBJ2-3; CDR3: CASSAEMGLGTDTQYF
V: TRBV19; J: TRBJ2-7; CDR3: CASSAGQGNEQYF
V: TRBV7-9; J: TRBJ1-5; CDR3: CASSLGTGFGQPQHF
V: TRBV7-3; J: TRBJ2-5; CDR3: CASSLTQGENEQYF
V: TRBV7-4; J: TRBJ2-1; CDR3: CASRPNSGYNEQFF
V: TRBV6-1; J: -; CDR3: CASSESGTGGYEQYF
V: TRBV6-1; J: TRBJ2-7; CDR3: CAFKGGRDEQYF
V: TRBV9; J: TRBJ1-2; CDR3: CASSSGLQYGYTF
V: TRBV10-3; J: -; CDR3: CAITPGGRSYEQYF
V: TRBV7-9; J: TRBJ2-5; CDR3: CASSLASSYNEQYF
V: TRBV7-2; J: -; CDR3: CASSQGLAGVLSYEQYF
V: TRBV12-3/TRBV12-4; J: TRBJ1-2; CDR3: CASSLAGRIYGYTF
V: TRBV7-8; J: TRBJ2-1; CDR3: CASSLAGGVRHNEQFF
V: TRBV27; J: TRBJ2-3; CDR3: CASSLASGGGDTQYF
V: TRBV24-1; J: -; CDR3: CATARGQMETQYF
V: TRBV7-8; J: TRBJ2-5; CDR3: CASSSRTAPREYF
V: TRBV19; J: -; CDR3: CASSPRTSGSLSYYEQYF
V: TRBV12-3/TRBV12-4; J: TRBJ2-7; CDR3: CASSLVIGGTDTQYF
V: TRBV28; J: -; CDR3: CASHPRSPAYEQYF
V: TRBV7-2; J: TRBJ2-1; CDR3: CASNLAGSSYNEQFF
V: TRBV11-2; J: -; CDR3: CASSPWENYNEQFF
V: TRBV10-3; J: -; CDR3: CATSSGQGNSYEQYF
V: TRBV28; J: TRBJ2-3; CDR3: CASSLRTDTQYF
V: TRBV7-6; J: TRBJ2-4; CDR3: CASSLATSGNTGELYF
V: TRBV11-3; J: TRBJ2-2; CDR3: CASSFTGKTTRELFF
V: TRBV7-2; J: TRBJ2-1; CDR3: CASSLVLAGGPGEQFF
V: TRBV7-2; J: TRBJ2-1; CDR3: CASSLERQAGEQFF
V: TRBV7-2; J: TRBJ2-5; CDR3: CASSRKAGTENSPLHF
V: TRBV12-3/TRBV12-4; J: TRBJ2-7; CDR3: CASRRTSGQGDQEQYF
V: TRBV12-3/TRBV12-4; J: TRBJ1-6; CDR3: CASSTLGRLNNSPLHF
V: TRBV7-2; J: -; CDR3: CASSLISEQYF
V: TRBV7-3; J: -; CDR3: CASSLAGGSRGNEQFF
V: TRBV10-1; J: -; CDR3: CASSEGDGGMSGNEQFF
V: TRBV5-5; J: -; CDR3: CASSFDRGLAGAFF
V: TRBV7-4; J: TRBJ2-6; CDR3: CASSDTSGVRSGANVLTF
V: TRBV7-9; J: TRBJ2-5; CDR3: CASSPPWGGETQYF
V: TRBV7-3; J: TRBJ2-3; CDR3: CASSATLNADTQYF
V: TRBV7-9; J: TRBJ2-5; CDR3: CASTALGLARRGQETQYF
V: TRBV11-1; J: TRBJ2-5; CDR3: CASSLGGARETQYF
V: TRBV5-6; J: TRBJ2-3; CDR3: CASSLSPHTHTDTQYF
V: TRBV28; J: TRBJ2-1; CDR3: CASSSGTSNDEQFF
V: TRBV7-2; J: TRBJ2-1; CDR3: CASSRGTSGRVDEQFF
V: TRBV19; J: -; CDR3: CASRGTGGSEQFF
V: TRBV28; J: TRBJ2-5; CDR3: CAITPQDQETQYF
V: TRBV7-6; J: TRBJ2-3; CDR3: CASSRSGSGLDTQYF
V: TRBV10-2; J: TRBJ1-1; CDR3: CASIGMNTEAFF
V: TRBV6-1; J: TRBJ1-2; CDR3: CASRTTEDYGYTF
V: TRBV7-2; J: TRBJ2-5; CDR3: CASSLGARGSETQYF
V: TRBV28; J: TRBJ2-7; CDR3: CASSLGGTSGRHYNEQYF
V: TRBV28; J: -; CDR3: CASSSGTSGSHEQYF
V: TRBV7-8; J: TRBJ1-4; CDR3: CASSRGQGGNEKLFF
V: TRBV7-6; J: TRBJ2-1; CDR3: CASSWQVISYNEQFF
V: TRBV7-2; J: TRBJ1-2; CDR3: CASSLSTGRSIGYTF
V: TRBV7-2; J: -; CDR3: CASSLGGMGQFF
V: TRBV10-2; J: TRBJ2-3; CDR3: CASRRTSGLGDTQYF